A single sample gave rise to the 29 T cell receptor beta chains below, sequenced in a study of cytomegalovirus exposure and HLA in healthy donors. Researchers ran the PCR with 60 Vbeta and 13 Jbeta primers. Profiled with immunoSEQ multiplex PCR; TCRdb holds only in-frame clones, not every one. The sample lists some 66,000 clones; about four fifths were seen once. The material sequenced was PBMCs. The receptor source for this set is a woman aged 30 to 39 in good health and CMV-seronegative.

This clone was seen once. The rearrangement joins TRBV7-6 to TRBJ2-7; TRBD2 matches at 7 bases. The V gene's germline CDR1 is SGHVS and CDR2 FNYEAQ. This CDR3 is built from 13 residues. Germline trimming cut 1 base from V and 5 bases from J; bases unmatched to any gene: 2. The CDR3 loop reads CASSLVAGDEQYF. The CDR3 coding sequence is TGTGCCAGCAGCTTAGTGGCGGGGGACGAGCAGTACTTC.

The CDR3 loop reads CASIDGAYEQYF. The CDR3 DNA sequence: TGTGCCAGCATTGACGGGGCCTACGAGCAGTACTTC. The gene calls are TRBV6-5 and TRBJ2-7, with D possibly matching TRBD2 (5 bases). CDR3 length: 12 residues. Trimming stripped 7 bases from V and 2 bases from J, with 9 bases between. CDR1 is MNHEY, CDR2 SVGAGI, per germline.

The table lists this clone with a few counts. The chain joins TRBV9 to TRBJ1-1; TRBD1 agrees at 9 bases. There are 15 residues in the CDR3. In germline, CDR1 is SGDLS, CDR2 YYNGEE. The trim removed 2 bases at V and 6 bases at J, leaving 8 bases unmatched. DNA for the CDR3: TGTGCCAGCAGCGTTGAGGACAGGGGTTACGCTGAAGCTTTCTTT. Its protein is CASSVEDRGYAEAFF. The variable domain in full, with the rest retrieved from reference TRBV9 and TRBJ1-1, is DSGVTQTPKHLITATGQRVTLRCSPRSGDLSVYWYQQSLDQGLQFLIQYYNGEERAKGNILERFSAQQFPDLHSELNLSSLELGDSALYFCASSVEDRGYAEAFFGQGTRLTVV.

This clone occurred a few times. V usage is TRBV19 and J usage is TRBJ2-5; 8 nucleotides align to TRBD1. From germline, CDR1 is LNHDA and CDR2 SQIVND (reference sequence). The CDR3 has 14 residues. The junction had 1 base not matched to a gene; V was cut back by 3 bases and J by 1 base. CDR3 bases: TGTGCCAGTAGTATCGGGACAGGCCAAGAGACCCAGTACTTC. Amino acids: CASSIGTGQETQYF.

In this sample, this clone turned up a few times. This sequence joins TRBV19 and TRBJ1-5, with D uncertain. Deletions cut 3 bases from V and 0 bases from J, with 9 bases between. CDR3 length equals 15 residues. From germline, CDR1 is LNHDA and CDR2 SQIVND (reference sequence). For the CDR3, the DNA is TGTGCCAGTAGTATTTCCCCCTATAGCAATCAGCCCCAGCATTTT. It specifies CASSISPYSNQPQHF.

The J gene is TRBJ2-5, the V gene TRBV19; weak D call: TRBD2 (5 bases). The CDR3 extends over 14 amino acids. Germline assignment: CDR1 LNHDA and CDR2 SQIVND (reference sequence). Trimming shortened V by 6 bases and J by 5 bases, and 16 bases separated the two germline ends. The chain's CDR3 is CASSPGGEGETQYF. CDR3 DNA: TGTGCCAGTAGCCCTGGAGGTGAAGGCGAGACCCAGTACTTC.

The chain links TRBV21-1 to TRBJ2-7; TRBD1, the table's D call, was not compared with the DNA. TRBV21-1 counts as a pseudogene. The CDR3 runs to 16 residues. The CDR3 here is CASSKARDSIAYEQYF. The CDR3 DNA sequence: TGTGCCAGCAGCAAAGCTCGGGACAGTATAGCCTACGAGCAGTACTTC.

The chain joins TRBV7-9 to TRBJ1-1, with 8 bases aligning to TRBD1. From germline, CDR1 is SEHNR and CDR2 FQNEAQ (reference sequence). The CDR3 contains 14 residues. After removal of 5 bases from V and 1 base from J, the junction contained 3 bases not matched to a gene. CDR3 loop: CASSSGTGNTEAFF. For the CDR3, the DNA is TGTGCCAGCAGCAGTGGGACAGGGAACACTGAAGCTTTCTTT.

This clone appeared a single time. The rearrangement joins TRBV11-2 to TRBJ2-5, with 10 bases aligning to TRBD2. Looked up from germline, CDR1 is SGHAT and CDR2 is FQNNGV. After removal of 5 bases from V and 3 bases from J, the junction contained 3 bases not matched to a gene. CDR3 size: 14 residues. The chain's CDR3 is CASSIGLAEETQYF. Here the CDR3 DNA reads TGTGCCAGCAGCATTGGACTAGCGGAAGAGACCCAGTACTTC.

The chain has TRBV7-9 and TRBJ1-2; TRBD1 is a possible D gene (5 bases). CDR1 is SEHNR and CDR2 is FQNEAQ in the germline V gene (reference sequence). This CDR3 is built from 16 residues. The V gene lost 1 base and the J gene lost 6 bases, with 18 bases spanning the gap. CDR3 amino acids: CASSLEVGVGPDGYTF. CDR3 coding DNA: TGTGCCAGCAGCTTAGAAGTAGGTGTGGGGCCGGATGGCTACACCTTC.

The rearrangement uses TRBV19 and TRBJ2-4; the match to TRBD2 covers 9 bases. With 4 bases clipped from V and 9 bases from J, the junction kept 7 bases outside the gene matches. There are 14 residues in the CDR3. From germline, CDR1 is LNHDA and CDR2 SQIVND (reference sequence). The CDR3 DNA reads as TGTGCCAGTAGTAACCCAGGACTAGCGAGCATTCAGTACTTC. Translated: CASSNPGLASIQYF.

CDR3 DNA sequence: TGTGCCAGCAGCCTATCTCGGGATCAGCCCCAGCATTTT. Its translation: CASSLSRDQPQHF. V and J are TRBV7-9 and TRBJ1-5; no definite D call. The V and J ends lost 5 bases and 5 bases respectively, with 10 bases between them. Germline CDR1 and CDR2: SEHNR and FQNEAQ (reference sequence). The CDR3 loop spans 13 amino acids.

The rearrangement joins TRBV19 to TRBJ2-3, with TRBD1 matching over 8 bases. Germline lookup yields CDR1 LNHDA and CDR2 SQIVND (reference sequence). The CDR3 totals 16 residues. V lost 1 base and J lost 6; bases outside the gene matches: 9. The CDR3 DNA reads as TGTGCCAGTAGTATAGGGGGGCAGGGGGCGTCGGATACGCAGTATTTT. Its translation: CASSIGGQGASDTQYF.

CDR3 nucleotides: TGTGCCAGCAGCTTGACAGGGGGCTATGGCTACACCTTC. The encoded protein is CASSLTGGYGYTF. This chain uses TRBV7-8 with TRBJ1-2, with 9 nucleotides matching TRBD1. The CDR3 has 13 residues. The V gene's germline CDR1 is SGHVS and CDR2 FQNEAQ. The V and J ends lost 3 bases and 4 bases, in that order; junction bases with no gene match: 0. Variable domain in full (rest from reference TRBV7-8 and TRBJ1-2): GAGVSQSPRYKVAKRGQDVALRCDPISGHVSLFWYQQALGQGPEFLTYFQNEAQLDKSGLPSDRFFAERPEGSVSTLKIQRTQQEDSAVYLCASSLTGGYGYTFGSGTRLTVV.

The rearrangement joins TRBV7-2 to TRBJ2-3, with a possible D match to TRBD2 (5 bases). CDR3 length: 17 residues. Trimming removed 2 bases at V and 9 bases at J, with 24 bases between. Germline CDR1 reads SGHTA; CDR2 reads FQGNSA. CDR3 coding DNA: TGTGCCAGCAGCTTACAAAATTTGGACTCCCCGCGCCGAACGCAGTATTTT. This translates into CASSLQNLDSPRRTQYF.

V gene TRBV19 combines with J gene TRBJ2-7; D is possibly TRBD1 (5 bases). The length of the CDR3 is 13 residues. Germline CDR1 is LNHDA and CDR2 is SQIVND (reference sequence). Between the trimmed V and J ends, which lost 5 bases and 1 base, there was a span of 9 bases. This chain's CDR3 is CASSEDMSYEQYF. Here the CDR3 DNA reads TGTGCCAGTAGTGAGGACATGTCCTACGAGCAGTACTTC.

The chain uses TRBV28 and TRBJ2-1; 7 nucleotides line up with TRBD2. J lost 4 bases, V lost 2 bases, and 5 bases had no gene match. The germline CDR1 and CDR2 sequences are MDHEN and SYDVKM. This CDR3 has 15 residues. In nucleotides, the CDR3 is TGTGCCAGCAGTTTAGGGGGGGGAGGGTACAATGAGCAGTTCTTC. Amino acids: CASSLGGGGYNEQFF.

This chain uses TRBV7-2 with TRBJ1-5, with D maybe TRBD1 (6 bases). CDR1 SGHTA and CDR2 FQGNSA come from the germline V gene. The ends were cut back, 5 bases at V and 7 bases at J, with 15 bases in the middle. The length of the CDR3 is 14 residues. The CDR3 spells CASSPNGGGQPQHF. CDR3 DNA sequence: TGTGCCAGCAGCCCTAACGGCGGGGGCCAGCCCCAGCATTTT. Variable domain in full (rest from reference TRBV7-2 and TRBJ1-5): GAGVSQSPSNKVTEKGKDVELRCDPISGHTALYWYRQSLGQGLEFLIYFQGNSAPDKSGLPSDRFSAERTGGSVSTLTIQRTQQEDSAVYLCASSPNGGGQPQHFGDGTRLSIL.

This clone occurred a few times. The V and J genes are TRBV19 and TRBJ1-5; D may be TRBD1 (5 bases). The V end was cut by 4 bases, the J end by 0 bases, with 19 bases between. The CDR3 covers 18 residues. From germline, CDR1 is LNHDA and CDR2 SQIVND (reference sequence). The CDR3 nucleotides read TGTGCCAGTAGTAAGGGCAGGGTCGTCAATTATAGCAATCAGCCCCAGCATTTT. As protein: CASSKGRVVNYSNQPQHF.

This chain uses TRBV6-5 with TRBJ2-7; possible D gene TRBD1, 5 bases. Trimming took 6 bases from V and 2 from J, leaving 8 bases between them. This CDR3 is built from 12 residues. Germline CDR1 and CDR2: MNHEY and SVGAGI. The CDR3 spells CASSQGPYEQYF. In DNA form, the CDR3 reads TGTGCCAGCAGCCAGGGCCCCTACGAGCAGTACTTC.

The chain recombines TRBV14 with TRBJ2-1, with a possible D match to TRBD1 (6 bases). CDR3 length equals 18 residues. V lost 4 bases and J 8 bases, leaving 27 bases between the germline ends. Per germline, CDR1 SGHDN and CDR2 FVKESK. The CDR3 here is CASSRNYIRDIGWHEQFF. DNA of the CDR3: TGTGCCAGCAGCCGAAACTATATCCGGGACATCGGGTGGCATGAGCAGTTCTTC.

The genes are TRBV25-1 and TRBJ1-1; D ambiguous. This CDR3 region has 13 residues. V was pared by 4 bases and J by 10 bases, with 16 bases between. Germline loops: CDR1 MGHDK, CDR2 SYGVNS. CDR3 sequence (DNA): TGTGCCAGCAGTGCCAGAGGTGTCCCCTCAGCTTTCTTT. Its protein product is CASSARGVPSAFF.

CDR3 sequence: CASSLAGPGQGEAFF. CDR3 DNA sequence: TGTGCCAGCAGCTTAGCGGGCCCGGGACAGGGTGAAGCTTTCTTT. The chain uses TRBV7-2 and TRBJ1-1; 9 bases map to TRBD1. CDR1 is SGHTA, CDR2 FQGNSA, per germline. The CDR3 contains 15 residues. With V trimmed by 0 bases and J by 7 bases, 6 bases remained unmatched.

In this sample, this clone turned up once. This chain uses TRBV19 with TRBJ1-4; TRBD1 matches 7 bases. Germline-derived CDR1 and CDR2 are LNHDA and SQIVND (reference sequence). This CDR3 has 18 amino acids. The V gene end was trimmed by 7 bases and the J gene end by 2 bases; junction bases not matched to a gene: 16. CDR3 sequence reads: CASTLTFGGGVTNEKLFF. The CDR3 DNA is TGTGCCAGTACCCTCACATTCGGAGGGGGCGTCACTAATGAAAAACTGTTTTTT.

The chain couples TRBV27 to TRBJ2-7; D unclear. Germline V lookup: CDR1 MNHEY, CDR2 SMNVEV (reference sequence). V dropped 6 bases and J dropped 0 bases, with 15 bases sitting between them. The CDR3 is made up of 15 amino acids. In nucleotides, the CDR3 is TGTGCCAGCAGCGACCCCCTAGGCAGCTCCTACGAGCAGTACTTC. Encoded protein: CASSDPLGSSYEQYF.

The genes are TRBV14 and TRBJ1-3; D ambiguous. CDR1 and CDR2 (germline): SGHDN, FVKESK. Trimming pared 0 bases from V and 0 bases from J, leaving 6 bases between. There are 15 residues in the CDR3. The CDR3 is CASSQDYSSGNTIYF. CDR3 nucleotide sequence: TGTGCCAGCAGCCAAGATTACAGCTCTGGAAACACCATATATTTT.

The chain is built from TRBV6-1 and TRBJ2-1, with D maybe TRBD1 (6 bases). Germline CDR1 reads MNHNS; CDR2 reads SASEGT. The germline V and J ends were trimmed by 4 bases and 0 bases, with 10 bases remaining between them. CDR3 length equals 15 residues. The CDR3 bases are TGTGCCAGCAGTGCCCAGGACAGCTCCTACAATGAGCAGTTCTTC. It specifies CASSAQDSSYNEQFF.

This chain connects TRBV7-8 to TRBJ2-3; no reliable D call. V lost 3 bases to trimming and J lost 4 bases, with 5 bases between them. The CDR3 covers 12 residues. CDR1 and CDR2 (germline): SGHVS, FQNEAQ. CDR3 DNA: TGTGCCAGCAGCTTTCGCGCAGATACGCAGTATTTT. As protein: CASSFRADTQYF. Supplemented by reference TRBV7-8 and TRBJ2-3, the full variable domain reads GAGVSQSPRYKVAKRGQDVALRCDPISGHVSLFWYQQALGQGPEFLTYFQNEAQLDKSGLPSDRFFAERPEGSVSTLKIQRTQQEDSAVYLCASSFRADTQYFGPGTRLTVL.

V gene TRBV6-5 combines with J gene TRBJ1-1; 7 bases agree with TRBD1. Losses at the gene ends were 6 bases for V and 1 base for J; bases not matched to a gene: 5. There are 14 residues in the CDR3. Germline CDR1 is MNHEY and CDR2 is SVGAGI. Written as DNA, the CDR3 is TGTGCCAGCAGGGGGACAGCAGCGAACACTGAAGCTTTCTTT. This codes for CASRGTAANTEAFF.